This paragraph reports one T cell receptor beta chain. Its antigen remains unidentified. These data are taken from a study of cytomegalovirus exposure and HLA in healthy donors. Turning to the study itself: Assignment to the Caucasian-associated ancestry cluster applied to approximately 80% of the approximately 400 genotyped donors.

Findings and caveats of the study: The study designated about 180 TCR beta chains cytomegalovirus-associated. In a later analysis, across HLA loci, associated TCR counts were highest for DRB1, lowest for HLA-C.

There are 16 residues in the CDR3. The germline V and J ends were trimmed by 1 base and 3 bases, with 12 bases remaining between them. Germline CDR1 and CDR2: SEHNR and FQNEAQ (reference sequence). The primer mix had 60 Vbeta and 13 Jbeta primers. Repertoires were generated with immunoSEQ multiplex PCR, while TCRdb's copy carries only in-frame clones and drops some. The sample consists of some 150,000 clones, 70% to 80% of them appearing once. The sequence came from a man aged 35-49 years in good health and CMV-seronegative. The V call is TRBV7-9, the J call TRBJ1-4; D gene unclear. Sequencing was done on a sample of PBMCs. CDR3 DNA: TGTGCCAGCAGCTTAGAGAGGGCGGCTCCTAATGAAAAACTGTTTTTT. This sequence encodes CASSLERAAPNEKLFF.